These T cell receptor beta chains were read from a single sample in a study of T cell changes during pregnancy in multiple sclerosis. This table comes from immunoSEQ multiplex PCR, and its TCRdb copy is limited to in-frame clones, with some not included. The sample consists of about 120,000 clones, around 93% of them appearing once. The source was peripheral blood, collected before pregnancy. The source is a female donor with multiple sclerosis, enrolled in a pregnancy study. CDR3s include the opening cysteine and the closing phenylalanine or tryptophan. The D gene is left open where the match is weak. Some rows mark clone size as missing; the rest say once, few, many or name a class of expanded clone.

clone size: .
J gene: TRBJ1-5
D gene: TRBD1
V gene: TRBV7-3
CDR3 DNA: TGTGCCAGCAGCAAAACAGGGGATCAGCCCCAGCATTTT
CDR3 protein: CASSKTGDQPQHF

clone size: .
J gene: TRBJ1-1
D gene: .
V gene: TRBV7-9
CDR3 DNA: TGTGCCAGCAGTTTCGGGGTAGGGTACACTGAAGCTTTCTTT
CDR3 protein: CASSFGVGYTEAFF

clone size: .
J gene: TRBJ1-4
D gene: TRBD1
V gene: TRBV5-6
CDR3 DNA: TGTGCCAGCAGCTCAAGATCACAGGGGGGAAAACTGTTTTTT
CDR3 protein: CASSSRSQGGKLFF

clone size: .
J gene: TRBJ1-5
D gene: .
V gene: TRBV18
CDR3 DNA: TGTGCCAGCTCCAGAGGGTTAGATCAGCCCCAGCATTTT
CDR3 protein: CASSRGLDQPQHF

clone size: once
J gene: TRBJ2-3
D gene: .
V gene: TRBV5-5
CDR3 DNA: TGTGCCAGCAGCTTGCAAGGGGCGAACACAGATACGCAGTATTTT
CDR3 protein: CASSLQGANTDTQYF

clone size: .
J gene: TRBJ2-5
D gene: .
V gene: TRBV7-8
CDR3 DNA: TGTGCCAGCAGCTTAGAAGTCGGCCAAGAGACCCAGTACTTC
CDR3 protein: CASSLEVGQETQYF

clone size: .
J gene: TRBJ2-3
D gene: TRBD2
V gene: TRBV5-1
CDR3 DNA: TGCGCCAGCAGCTCGACTAGCGGGGGGTTGACAGATACGCAGTATTTT
CDR3 protein: CASSSTSGGLTDTQYF

clone size: once
J gene: TRBJ2-3
D gene: TRBD2
V gene: TRBV7-2
CDR3 DNA: TGTGCCAGCAGCGTAGCGGGGGCTAGCACAGATACGCAGTATTTT
CDR3 protein: CASSVAGASTDTQYF

clone size: .
J gene: TRBJ2-1
D gene: .
V gene: TRBV12-5
CDR3 DNA: TGTGCTAGTGGTTTGTATCATGAGCAGTTCTTC
CDR3 protein: CASGLYHEQFF

clone size: .
J gene: TRBJ2-4
D gene: .
V gene: TRBV6-5
CDR3 DNA: TGTGCCAGCAGTTACTCGAGGGTAGCCAAAAACATTCAGTACTTC
CDR3 protein: CASSYSRVAKNIQYF

clone size: .
J gene: TRBJ2-1
D gene: TRBD1
V gene: TRBV29-1
CDR3 DNA: TGCAGCGTAGCTACAGGGGGCAGGGATGAGCAGTTCTTC
CDR3 protein: CSVATGGRDEQFF

clone size: .
J gene: TRBJ1-2
D gene: .
V gene: TRBV9
CDR3 DNA: TGTGCCAGCAGCCCCCGTTCGGAGGTTAACTATGGCTACACCTTC
CDR3 protein: CASSPRSEVNYGYTF

clone size: once
J gene: TRBJ2-1
D gene: TRBD2
V gene: TRBV4-1
CDR3 DNA: TGCGCCAGCAGCCAAGCTCTCGGCGGGATTTTAGCGGGGAATGAGCAGTTCTTC
CDR3 protein: CASSQALGGILAGNEQFF

clone size: .
J gene: TRBJ2-3
D gene: TRBD2
V gene: TRBV7-2
CDR3 DNA: TGTGCCAGCAGCTTAGCTATAGCGGGGGGAAGGACAGATACGCAGTATTTT
CDR3 protein: CASSLAIAGGRTDTQYF

clone size: .
J gene: TRBJ2-7
D gene: TRBD1
V gene: TRBV5-6
CDR3 DNA: TGTGCCAGCAGCCCCGACAGGGGGCTTACCTACGAGCAGTACTTC
CDR3 protein: CASSPDRGLTYEQYF

clone size: .
J gene: TRBJ2-5
D gene: .
V gene: TRBV4-1
CDR3 DNA: TGCGCCAGCAGCCCATTAAGGGGATCAGAGACCCAGTACTTC
CDR3 protein: CASSPLRGSETQYF